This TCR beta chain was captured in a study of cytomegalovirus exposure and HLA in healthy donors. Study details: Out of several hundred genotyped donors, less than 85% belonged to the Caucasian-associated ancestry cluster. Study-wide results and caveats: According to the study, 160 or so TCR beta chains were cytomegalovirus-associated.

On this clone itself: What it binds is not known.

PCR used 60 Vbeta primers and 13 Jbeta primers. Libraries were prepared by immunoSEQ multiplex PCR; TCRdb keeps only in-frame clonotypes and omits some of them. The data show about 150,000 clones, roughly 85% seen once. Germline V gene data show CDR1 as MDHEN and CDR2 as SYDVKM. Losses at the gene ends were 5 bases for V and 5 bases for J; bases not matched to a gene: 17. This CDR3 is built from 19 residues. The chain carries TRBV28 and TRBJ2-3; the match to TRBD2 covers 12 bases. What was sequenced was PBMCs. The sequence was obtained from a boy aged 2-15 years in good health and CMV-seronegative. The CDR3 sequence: CASSPRGGLAGGPGDTQYF. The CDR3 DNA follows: TGTGCCAGCAGTCCCCGGGGTGGGCTAGCGGGAGGGCCGGGAGATACGCAGTATTTT.